The next 26 T cell receptor beta chains were all read from a single sample in a study of T cell responses to AZD1222 COVID-19 vaccine. Clones were read by immunoSEQ multiplex PCR, and TCRdb kept only the in-frame ones, dropping some. The sample has some 96,000 clones; 70% to 85% are singletons. The sequencing here drew on peripheral blood, taken 28 days after the second AZD1222 dose. Receptors originate from an adult who received the AZD1222 COVID-19 vaccine.

This rearrangement joins TRBV5-1 to TRBJ2-3; D may match TRBD1 or TRBD2 (5 bases each). Trimming took 4 bases from V and 14 from J, leaving 17 bases between them. The CDR3 consists of 12 residues. Per the germline V gene, CDR1 is SGHRS and CDR2 is YFSETQ. The CDR3 protein is CASSPDRDAWYF. In DNA, the CDR3 is TGCGCCAGCAGCCCCGACCGGGACGCCTGGTATTTT.

This clone was found a few times. The chain couples TRBV11-3 to TRBJ2-1; a weak D match, TRBD2 (5 bases). V was trimmed by 5 bases and J by 5 bases, leaving 10 bases between them. The CDR3 loop spans 13 amino acids. Per the germline V gene, CDR1 is SGHNT and CDR2 is YENEEA. The CDR3 nucleotides read TGTGCCAGCAGCGTGGGAGCAAACAATGAGCAGTTCTTC. Protein product: CASSVGANNEQFF.

The V call is TRBV5-6, the J call TRBJ1-6; no definite D call. Germline CDR1 SGHDT, CDR2 YYEEEE. V lost 3 bases and J 12 bases, leaving 10 bases between the germline ends. The CDR3 has 12 residues. The DNA of the CDR3 is TGTGCCAGCAGCTCTGGGGTGGAACCCCTCCACTTT. Amino acid sequence: CASSSGVEPLHF.

The chain carries TRBV7-3 and TRBJ1-1; D is perhaps TRBD1 (5 bases). The CDR3 spans 16 residues. V dropped 2 bases and J dropped 1 base, with 14 bases sitting between them. Germline-derived CDR1 and CDR2 are SGHTA and FQGTGA. The CDR3 DNA reads as TGTGCCAGCAGCTTATATAGGGGCAGGGAGAACACTGAAGCTTTCTTT. Encoded protein: CASSLYRGRENTEAFF.

The V and J genes are TRBV24-1 and TRBJ1-5; a possible D gene is TRBD1 (5 bases). CDR1 is KGHDR and CDR2 is SFDVKD in the germline V gene. The CDR3 loop spans 15 amino acids. Deletions cut 6 bases from V and 0 bases from J, with 11 bases between. CDR3 protein: CATSSGFYSNQPQHF. The DNA for the CDR3 is TGTGCCACCAGTTCAGGGTTCTATAGCAATCAGCCCCAGCATTTT.

The chain recombines TRBV20-1 with TRBJ1-2; no definite D call. Trimming took off 6 bases at V and 8 bases at J, with 13 bases between the two ends. Germline V CDR1 and CDR2: DFQATT, SNEGSKA (reference sequence). CDR3 length: 11 residues. The CDR3 sequence: CSATTRPGYTF. CDR3 sequence (DNA): TGCAGTGCGACTACTAGGCCCGGCTACACCTTC.

This clone was picked up a small number of times. V and J are TRBV5-5 and TRBJ2-3; D is possibly TRBD2 (6 bases). Germline V gene sequence: CDR1 SGHKS, CDR2 YYEKEE (reference sequence). The length of the CDR3 is 14 residues. V was clipped by 5 bases and J by 6 bases, with 16 bases between them. CDR3 residues: CASSIGDGGDTQYF. CDR3 nucleotide sequence: TGTGCCAGCAGTATCGGGGATGGAGGGGATACGCAGTATTTT.

This chain joins TRBV19 and TRBJ2-2; 9 bases fit TRBD2. V shed 3 bases, J shed 4 bases, and the junction held 3 bases outside the gene matches. Germline CDR1 reads LNHDA; CDR2 reads SQIVND (reference sequence). The CDR3 has 15 residues. This CDR3 reads CASSMLAGPTGELFF. In DNA form, the CDR3 reads TGTGCCAGTAGTATGCTAGCGGGGCCCACCGGGGAGCTGTTTTTT.

V usage is TRBV12-3 or TRBV12-4 and J usage is TRBJ1-5; D is perhaps TRBD1 (5 bases). V was pared by 5 bases and J by 7 bases, with 12 bases between. The CDR3 has 13 residues. For the CDR3, the DNA is TGTGCCAGCAGTCGTCAGAGGGGACAGCCCCAGCATTTT. Translating it yields CASSRQRGQPQHF.

Only a few counts were recorded for this clone. This chain connects TRBV7-2 to TRBJ1-2; D is possibly TRBD1 (5 bases). Germline loops: CDR1 SGHTA, CDR2 FQGNSA. The CDR3 has 13 residues. V lost 1 base and J 8 bases, leaving 11 bases between the germline ends. CDR3 residues: CASSLDGAGGYTF. The DNA of the CDR3 is TGTGCCAGCAGCTTAGATGGGGCGGGCGGCTACACCTTC.

The rearrangement uses TRBV4-1 and TRBJ1-1, with TRBD1 identical over 7 bases. Trimming took 1 base from V and 7 from J; bases not matched to a gene: 15. Germline CDR1 is MGHRA and CDR2 is YSYEKL. The CDR3 length is 17 residues. CDR3 region: CASSQVQGGEFLGEAFF. The CDR3 region has the DNA TGCGCCAGCAGCCAAGTGCAAGGGGGCGAATTTTTAGGTGAAGCTTTCTTT.

J is TRBJ2-7 and V is TRBV18; D is perhaps TRBD2 (6 bases). V shed 1 base and J shed 5 bases, with 12 bases lying between them. The CDR3 loop spans 14 amino acids. The germline CDR1 and CDR2 sequences are KGHSH and LQKENI. The CDR3 sequence is CASSPRLSGDEQYF. Here the CDR3 DNA reads TGTGCCAGCTCACCACGACTTAGCGGAGACGAGCAGTACTTC.

This sequence joins TRBV5-1 and TRBJ2-7, with 10 bases fitting TRBD2. Germline CDR1 SGHRS, CDR2 YFSETQ. The CDR3 runs to 16 residues. Germline trimming cut 0 bases from V and 6 bases from J; bases unmatched to any gene: 9. This CDR3 reads CASSLESASGSGEQYF. CDR3 DNA sequence: TGCGCCAGCAGCTTGGAATCGGCTAGCGGGAGTGGCGAGCAGTACTTC.

V and J are TRBV6-1 and TRBJ1-4, with TRBD1 as a possible D gene (6 bases). This CDR3 has 14 residues. CDR1 and CDR2 from the germline V gene are MNHNS and SASEGT. The V gene lost 2 bases and the J gene lost 7 bases, with 11 bases spanning the gap. The CDR3 coding sequence is TGTGCCAGCAGTGAACCGGCGACAGGTGAAAAACTGTTTTTT. As protein: CASSEPATGEKLFF.

The J gene is TRBJ1-2, the V gene TRBV6-1, with TRBD1 matching 8 bases. The J segment lost 4 bases and the V segment lost 0 bases, leaving 1 base of the junction unmatched. In germline, CDR1 is MNHNS, CDR2 SASEGT. The CDR3 sequence is 14 residues long. The CDR3 sequence: CASSEAGQAYGYTF. As DNA, the CDR3 is TGTGCCAGCAGTGAAGCGGGACAGGCCTATGGCTACACCTTC.

V usage is TRBV11-3 and J usage is TRBJ1-2; D may be TRBD1 (5 bases). V lost 4 bases to trimming and J lost 6 bases, with 12 bases between them. This CDR3 has 13 residues. Germline V gives CDR1 SGHNT, CDR2 YENEEA. As DNA, the CDR3 is TGTGCCAGCAGCTGGGGCCCCCACGATGGCTACACCTTC. This encodes CASSWGPHDGYTF.

As DNA, the CDR3 is TGTGCCAGCAGTTTAGGGTGGGGCGAGCAGTACTTC. Translating gives CASSLGWGEQYF. V gene TRBV12-3 or TRBV12-4 combines with J gene TRBJ2-7; no clear D gene. V lost 1 base and J lost 6, with 7 bases in between. CDR3 length: 12 residues.

This clone was observed a few times. The CDR3 DNA follows: TGCAGCGTTGAATGGGCTTTTGGATCTGGGGCCAACGTCCTGACTTTC. This sequence encodes CSVEWAFGSGANVLTF. The V gene is TRBV29-1, the J gene TRBJ2-6; D gene uncertain. CDR1 SQVTM and CDR2 ANQGSEA come from the germline V gene. This CDR3 comprises 16 residues. V was pared by 2 bases and J by 1 base, with 12 bases between. Variable domain in full (rest from reference TRBV29-1 and TRBJ2-6): SAVISQKPSRDICQRGTSLTIQCQVDSQVTMMFWYRQQPGQSLTLIATANQGSEATYESGFVIDKFPISRPNLTFSTLTVSNMSPEDSSIYLCSVEWAFGSGANVLTFGAGSRLTVL.

The chain combines TRBV27 with TRBJ1-2; D unclear. The CDR3 has 15 residues. Looked up from germline, CDR1 is MNHEY and CDR2 is SMNVEV (reference sequence). V lost 2 bases and J lost 1, with 11 bases in between. CDR3 bases: TGTGCCAGCAGTTTAGAGTTAGGGAATAACTATGGCTACACCTTC. Translation: CASSLELGNNYGYTF.

The chain uses TRBV3-1 (or the pseudogene TRBV3-2) and TRBJ2-3, with 11 nucleotides matching TRBD2. CDR3 size: 15 residues. V was clipped by 1 base and J by 3 bases; unmatched bases: 0. The V gene's germline CDR1 is LGHDT and CDR2 YNNKEL (reference sequence). CDR3 in DNA: TGTGCCAGCAGCCAAGTAGCGGGGGGGACAGATACGCAGTATTTT. The encoded protein is CASSQVAGGTDTQYF.

CDR3: CSVAALNEQFF. CDR3 in DNA: TGCAGCGTAGCGGCACTGAATGAGCAGTTCTTC. The genes are TRBV29-1 and TRBJ2-1, with a possible D match to TRBD2 (5 bases). CDR3 size: 11 residues. Germline assignment: CDR1 SQVTM and CDR2 ANQGSEA. Trimming stripped 6 bases from V and 7 bases from J, with 10 bases between.

This clone was picked up a small number of times. The chain employs TRBV4-1 and TRBJ1-2; D is undetermined. CDR1 and CDR2 (germline): MGHRA, YSYEKL. V gave up 0 bases and J gave up 4 bases, with 12 bases separating them. The CDR3 length is 15 residues. CDR3 in DNA: TGCGCCAGCAGCCAAGACTATGGCGGAGGCTATGGCTACACCTTC. Its translation: CASSQDYGGGYGYTF.

This clone was observed a single time. The V gene is TRBV12-5, the J gene TRBJ1-2; the D is unclear. CDR1 and CDR2 (germline): LGHNT, FRNRAP. CDR3 length: 9 amino acids. Trimming removed 3 bases from V and 13 bases from J, with 6 bases in between. CDR3 residues: CASGLFRTF. The CDR3, as DNA: TGTGCTAGTGGTTTATTTCGCACCTTC.

The V and J genes are TRBV19 and TRBJ1-5; D is possibly TRBD1 (5 bases). Per germline, CDR1 LNHDA and CDR2 SQIVND (reference sequence). V was cut by 8 bases and J by 2 bases, with 13 bases left in between. The CDR3 has 14 amino acids. The CDR3 DNA reads as TGTGCCAGTTCAGCCAGGGTTCGCAATCAGCCCCAGCATTTT. Protein: CASSARVRNQPQHF.

The chain uses TRBV12-5 and TRBJ2-1; tentatively, D is TRBD2 (7 bases). Germline V lookup: CDR1 LGHNT, CDR2 FRNRAP. Trimming removed 7 bases at V and 4 bases at J, with 17 bases between. CDR3 size: 15 residues. CDR3 nucleotides: TGTGCTAGTGCCCCCTCGGGGGGCTTTTACAATGAGCAGTTCTTC. It is translated as CASAPSGGFYNEQFF.

The chain has TRBV5-5 and TRBJ1-2; 9 bases agree with TRBD1. Germline V gene data show CDR1 as SGHKS and CDR2 as YYEKEE (reference sequence). V lost 4 bases, J lost 4 bases, and 8 bases stayed unmatched. This CDR3 spans 15 amino acids. The CDR3 is CASSGRTGEFYGYTF. The CDR3 coding sequence is TGTGCCAGCAGCGGCCGGACAGGGGAGTTCTATGGCTACACCTTC.